This record looks at one TCR beta chain sequence and its context. Authors' data handling: Amplifying reference gene primers gave estimates of nucleated cell counts. The data were produced by immunoSEQ multiplex PCR, yet TCRdb's version contains in-frame clones alone and is incomplete. V, J and clone size were drawn from that table, and D and trimming were deduced from the DNA. Among about 69,000 clones, roughly three quarters were seen once, and the ten largest hold more than 45%. This entry is derived from a study of blood T cell repertoires in COVID-19. Study in general: The United States, Italy and Spain were the sources of the acute and convalescent COVID-19 samples.

In germline, CDR1 is LGHDT, CDR2 YNNKEL (reference sequence). V was clipped by 4 bases and J by 4 bases, with 13 bases between them. The CDR3 length is 14 residues. The receptor comes from a human donor in a cohort sampled during active COVID-19. Sequencing was done on a sample of peripheral blood. This chain joins TRBV3-1 (or the pseudogene TRBV3-2) and TRBJ1-1; no clear D gene. CDR3 nucleotides: TGTGCCAGCAGCCCCGGGAGGGTGGGCACTGAAGCTTTCTTT. Translation: CASSPGRVGTEAFF.